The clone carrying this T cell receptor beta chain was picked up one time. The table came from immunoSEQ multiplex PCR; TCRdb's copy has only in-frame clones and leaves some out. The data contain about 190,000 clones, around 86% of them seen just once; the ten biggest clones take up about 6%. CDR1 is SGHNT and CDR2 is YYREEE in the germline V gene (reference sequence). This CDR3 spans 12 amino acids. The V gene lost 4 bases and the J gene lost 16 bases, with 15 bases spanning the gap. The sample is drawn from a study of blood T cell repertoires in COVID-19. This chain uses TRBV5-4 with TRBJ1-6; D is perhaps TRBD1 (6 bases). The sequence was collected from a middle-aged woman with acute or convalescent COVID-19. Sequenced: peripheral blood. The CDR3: CASSVHRELLHF. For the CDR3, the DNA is TGTGCCAGCAGCGTGCACAGGGAACTTCTCCACTTT.